Shown below are 10 T cell receptor beta chains from a single sample sequenced in a study of T cells in Graves' hyperthyroidism and ophthalmopathy. RNA transcripts provided the source from which TCR beta CDR3 regions were amplified. HTBI primers were used for first-round RT-PCR of the TCR CDR3. Using its own MiXCR run on the multiplex PCR reads, TCRdb lists one record per CDR3 protein. The table lists some 580,000 distinct CDR3 sequences, about a sixth of them singletons. The sample comprised blood. The receptors come from a woman in her thirties or forties with Graves' ophthalmopathy.

The chain couples TRBV7-9 to TRBJ2-7; 9 bases fit TRBD1. The germline V gene encodes CDR1 SEHNR and CDR2 FQNEAQ (reference sequence). The CDR3 extends over 15 amino acids. Unmatched junction bases numbered 10, after V lost 6 bases and J lost 4 bases. The CDR3 is CASSPGQGNHYEQYF. In DNA, the CDR3 is TGTGCCAGCAGTCCTGGACAGGGGAATCATTACGAGCAGTACTTC.

This chain links TRBV19 with TRBJ2-7, with 9 bases that match TRBD1. Germline-derived CDR1 and CDR2 are LNHDA and SQIVND (reference sequence). V shed 3 bases and J 4 bases; nucleotides not matched to a gene: 4. This CDR3 region has 14 residues. The CDR3 sequence: CASSIGTGMYEQYF. CDR3 DNA sequence: TGTGCCAGTAGTATTGGGACAGGGATGTACGAGCAGTACTTC.

The chain carries TRBV11-2 and TRBJ1-1; 7 bases agree with TRBD1. The V and J ends lost 1 base and 6 bases, in that order; junction bases with no gene match: 5. Germline V gene lookup returns CDR1 SGHAT and CDR2 FQNNGV. The CDR3 runs to 14 residues. The CDR3 spells CASSLAGGNSEAFF. CDR3 bases: TGTGCCAGCAGCTTAGCAGGGGGTAATTCTGAAGCTTTCTTT. Using reference TRBV11-2 and TRBJ1-1 for the parts outside the CDR3, the full variable domain is EAGVAQSPRYKIIEKRQSVAFWCNPISGHATLYWYQQILGQGPKLLIQFQNNGVVDDSQLPKDRFSAERLKGVDSTLKIQPAKLEDSAVYLCASSLAGGNSEAFFGQGTRLTVV.

This clonotype was observed many times. The rearrangement links TRBV19 to TRBJ2-7, with 8 bases aligning to TRBD2. Per germline, CDR1 LNHDA and CDR2 SQIVND (reference sequence). This CDR3 spans 11 amino acids. V dropped 10 bases and J dropped 5; count of bases not matched to a gene: 4. As DNA, the CDR3 is TGTGCCACGGGACTAGTTGACGAGCAGTACTTC. This sequence encodes CATGLVDEQYF. The whole variable domain, remainder taken from reference TRBV19 and TRBJ2-7, is DGGITQSPKYLFRKEGQNVTLSCEQNLNHDAMYWYRQDPGQGLRLIYYSQIVNDFQKGDIAEGYSVSREKKESFPLTVTSAQKNPTAFYLCATGLVDEQYFGPGTRLTVT.

The sample holds many counts of this clonotype. The chain employs TRBV30 and TRBJ2-2; 7 positions match TRBD2. V was clipped by 2 bases and J by 2 bases; unmatched bases: 5. The CDR3 runs 15 residues. Germline CDR1 reads GTSNPN; CDR2 reads SVGIG (reference sequence). DNA of the CDR3: TGTGCCTGGAGTCTGGGAGGGCATAACACCGGGGAGCTGTTTTTT. The encoded protein is CAWSLGGHNTGELFF.

The rearrangement links TRBV6-1 to TRBJ2-1; D remains unclear. Germline V CDR1 and CDR2: MNHNS, SASEGT. V shed 0 bases and J shed 7 bases, with 13 bases lying between them. The CDR3 loop spans 15 amino acids. CDR3 residues: CASSEALHWENEQFF. The DNA for the CDR3 is TGTGCCAGCAGTGAAGCGCTTCATTGGGAAAATGAGCAGTTCTTC.

The V gene is TRBV6-2 or TRBV6-3, the J gene TRBJ1-1, with 7 bases that match TRBD1. The germline gives CDR1 MNHEY, CDR2 SVGEGT. V shed 0 bases and J 6 bases; nucleotides not matched to a gene: 7. The CDR3 covers 15 residues. CDR3 nucleotides: TGTGCCAGCAGTTACTCCCCGCGGGGACAGCCTGAAGCTTTCTTT. This gives the protein CASSYSPRGQPEAFF.

This clonotype has a count of ten or more. The chain is built from TRBV18 and TRBJ1-4; TRBD1 is a possible D gene (6 bases). Trimming removed 6 bases from V and 8 bases from J, with 19 bases in between. The CDR3 spans 15 residues. The germline CDR1 and CDR2 sequences are KGHSH and LQKENI. The CDR3 DNA reads as TGTGCCAGCTCCCGAAGGGCCCAGGGGCAAGAAAAACTGTTTTTT. Translation: CASSRRAQGQEKLFF.

This clonotype was detected a few times. The V and J genes are TRBV20-1 and TRBJ2-7; perhaps TRBD1 as D (5 bases). From germline, CDR1 is DFQATT and CDR2 SNEGSKA (reference sequence). This CDR3 is 12 amino acids long. The ends were cut back, 0 bases at V and 6 bases at J, with 9 bases in the middle. The CDR3 DNA reads TGCAGTGCTAGAGATGTAGGGGCCGAGCAGTACTTC. Its translation: CSARDVGAEQYF.

The genes are TRBV11-1 and TRBJ2-3; the D gene is possibly TRBD1 (6 bases). From germline, CDR1 is SGHAT and CDR2 FQDESV (reference sequence). The CDR3 spans 16 residues. Trimming cost V 5 bases and J 1 base, with 16 bases left between them. As DNA, the CDR3 is TGTGCCAGCAGCCGACGGACAGCCTCTCGCACAGATACGCAGTATTTT. Translated, it gives CASSRRTASRTDTQYF.